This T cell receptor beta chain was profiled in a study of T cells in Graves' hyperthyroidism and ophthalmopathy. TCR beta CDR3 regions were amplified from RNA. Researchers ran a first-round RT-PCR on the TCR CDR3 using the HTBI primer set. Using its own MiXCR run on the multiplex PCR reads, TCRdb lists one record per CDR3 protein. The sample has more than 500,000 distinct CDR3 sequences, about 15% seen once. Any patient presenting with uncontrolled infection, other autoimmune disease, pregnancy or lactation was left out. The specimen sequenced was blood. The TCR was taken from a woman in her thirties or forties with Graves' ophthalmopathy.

CDR3 bases: TGTGCCAGCTCACCGTTCCTAGGGTCCCGGAACACTGAAGCTTTCTTT. Translating gives CASSPFLGSRNTEAFF. The rearrangement joins TRBV18 to TRBJ1-1; D remains ambiguous. The CDR3 contains 16 residues. The V gene's germline CDR1 is KGHSH and CDR2 LQKENI. The ends were cut back, 3 bases at V and 1 base at J, with 15 bases in the middle.